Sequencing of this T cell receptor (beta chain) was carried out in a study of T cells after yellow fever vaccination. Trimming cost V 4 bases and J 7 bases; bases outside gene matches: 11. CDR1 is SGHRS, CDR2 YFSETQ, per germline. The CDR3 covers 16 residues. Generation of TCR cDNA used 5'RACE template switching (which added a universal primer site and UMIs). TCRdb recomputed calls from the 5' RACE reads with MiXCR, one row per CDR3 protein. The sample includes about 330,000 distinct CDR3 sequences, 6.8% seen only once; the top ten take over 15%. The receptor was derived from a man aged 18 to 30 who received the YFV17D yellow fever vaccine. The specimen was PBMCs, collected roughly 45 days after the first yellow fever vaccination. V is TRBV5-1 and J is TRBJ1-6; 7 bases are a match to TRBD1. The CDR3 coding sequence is TGCGCCAGCAGCGTGGGACAGAATACACGCAATTCACCCCTCCACTTT. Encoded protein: CASSVGQNTRNSPLHF. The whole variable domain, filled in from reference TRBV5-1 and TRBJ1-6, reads KAGVTQTPRYLIKTRGQQVTLSCSPISGHRSVSWYQQTPGQGLQFLFEYFSETQRNKGNFPGRFSGRQFSNSRSEMNVSTLELGDSALYLCASSVGQNTRNSPLHFGNGTRLTVT.